One and the same sample provided the 10 T cell receptor beta chains below, sequenced in a study of blood T cells in healthy people across ages. A second PCR, run for roughly 7 to 12 cycles, used a sample-barcoded 5' primer plus a J-beta primer mix. TCRdb recomputed calls from the 5' RACE reads with MiXCR, one row per CDR3 protein. The sample lists around 1.7 million distinct CDR3 sequences, roughly 30% occurring once. The source material was blood. These receptors all come from a woman aged 25-40 years in good health.

The chain couples TRBV12-3 or TRBV12-4 to TRBJ2-1; 8 positions agree with TRBD1. The CDR3 has 14 amino acids. V trimming: 6 bases; J trimming: 10 bases; junction bases outside the gene matches: 11. CDR3 nucleotides: TGTGCCAGCAGGACCGAGATAGGGGACAGGGAGCAGTTCTTC. Translating it yields CASRTEIGDREQFF.

In DNA form, the CDR3 reads TGCAGTGCTAGAACCCATAGCGGGGGAGCCTACGAGCAGTACTTC. Protein product: CSARTHSGGAYEQYF. The rearrangement uses TRBV20-1 and TRBJ2-7, with TRBD2 matching 9 bases. Unmatched junction bases numbered 7, after V lost 2 bases and J lost 2 bases. This CDR3 is 15 amino acids long. Germline loops: CDR1 DFQATT, CDR2 SNEGSKA (reference sequence).

Points on this clonotype: As the CDR3 is not closed by the conserved phenylalanine or tryptophan, this likely results from a read error. V gene TRBV18 combines with J gene TRBJ2-4, with a possible D match to TRBD1 (6 bases). The CDR3 length is 13 residues. V shed 4 bases and J shed 13 bases, with 17 bases lying between them. Germline V gene sequence: CDR1 KGHSH, CDR2 LQKENI. CDR3 bases: TGTGCCAGCTCACGGGGGACACAGAATGAGCAGTACTGC. It codes for CASSRGTQNEQYC.

J is TRBJ2-2 and V is TRBV6-2 or TRBV6-3; 10 nucleotides agree with TRBD1. V was clipped by 4 bases and J by 3 bases; unmatched bases: 14. The CDR3 runs 19 residues. In germline, CDR1 is MNHEY, CDR2 SVGEGT. The CDR3 DNA follows: TGTGCCAGCAGTTGGGACAGGGGCCCCGACGTCCGCTACACCGGGGAGCTGTTTTTT. Encoded protein: CASSWDRGPDVRYTGELFF.

The rearrangement joins TRBV6-2 or TRBV6-3 to TRBJ2-1; no firm D call. Looked up from germline, CDR1 is MNHEY and CDR2 is SVGEGT. V was shortened by 9 bases and J by 7 bases, with 22 bases between the two germline ends. The CDR3 contains 15 residues. The CDR3 nucleotides are TGTGCCAGTCTCACAGTAGGGTCAGTGAGGAATGAGCAGTTCTTC. Translating gives CASLTVGSVRNEQFF.

This clonotype was seen ten or more times. V usage is TRBV6-2 or TRBV6-3 and J usage is TRBJ2-7; maybe TRBD2 (6 bases). The length of the CDR3 is 12 residues. Trimming stripped 5 bases from V and 5 bases from J, with 10 bases between. Germline V CDR1 and CDR2: MNHEY, SVGEGT. The CDR3 DNA is TGTGCCAGCAGTCATACTAGCAACGAGCAGTACTTC. It encodes CASSHTSNEQYF.

Turning to this clonotype: This could be a read error, since a much larger clone is one nucleotide away. The gene calls are TRBV6-6 and TRBJ2-3; tentative D call: TRBD2 (6 bases). The CDR3 covers 14 residues. Germline V gene data show CDR1 as MNHNY and CDR2 as SVGAGI (reference sequence). The germline V and J ends were trimmed by 4 bases and 4 bases, with 12 bases remaining between them. CDR3 region: CASSFWPSADTQYF. In nucleotides, the CDR3 is TGTGCCAGCAGTTTTTGGCCTAGCGCAGATACGCAGTATTTT.

The count of this clonotype is one. The V and J genes are TRBV6-2 or TRBV6-3 and TRBJ1-5; D is unclear. CDR3 size: 14 residues. V was pared by 0 bases and J by 3 bases, with 6 bases between. Germline V gene sequence: CDR1 MNHEY, CDR2 SVGEGT. CDR3 region: CASSYSSLNQPQHF. CDR3 sequence (DNA): TGTGCCAGCAGTTACTCGAGCCTCAATCAGCCCCAGCATTTT.

V gene TRBV7-8 combines with J gene TRBJ1-3; 8 nucleotides match TRBD1. V lost 5 bases and J lost 2; bases outside the gene matches: 5. Germline values: CDR1 SGHVS, CDR2 FQNEAQ. This CDR3 region has 15 residues. CDR3 sequence (DNA): TGTGCCAGCAGCGGGAGGACAGGGACTGGAAACACCATATATTTT. Amino acids: CASSGRTGTGNTIYF.

V is TRBV7-3 and J is TRBJ1-1; 10 bases line up with TRBD1. Trimming cost V 2 bases and J 7 bases; bases outside gene matches: 7. The CDR3 is 15 residues long. Germline assignment: CDR1 SGHTA and CDR2 FQGTGA. Here the CDR3 reads CASSLSGQGSGEAFF. The CDR3 DNA follows: TGTGCCAGCAGCTTATCGGGACAGGGGAGTGGTGAAGCTTTCTTT.